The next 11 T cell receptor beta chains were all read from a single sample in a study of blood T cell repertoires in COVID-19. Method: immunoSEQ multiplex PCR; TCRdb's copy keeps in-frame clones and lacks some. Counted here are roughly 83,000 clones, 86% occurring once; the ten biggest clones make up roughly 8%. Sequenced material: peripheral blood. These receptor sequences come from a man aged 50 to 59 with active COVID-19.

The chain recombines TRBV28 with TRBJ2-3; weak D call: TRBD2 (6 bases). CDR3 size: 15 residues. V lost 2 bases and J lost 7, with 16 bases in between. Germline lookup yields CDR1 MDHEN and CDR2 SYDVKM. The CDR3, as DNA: TGTGCCAGCAGTTTAAAGGGACTGGCTCTCTATACGCAGTATTTT. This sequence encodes CASSLKGLALYTQYF. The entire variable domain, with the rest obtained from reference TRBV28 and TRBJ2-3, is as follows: DVKVTQSSRYLVKRTGEKVFLECVQDMDHENMFWYRQDPGLGLRLIYFSYDVKMKEKGDIPEGYSVSREKKERFSLILESASTNQTSMYLCASSLKGLALYTQYFGPGTRLTVL.

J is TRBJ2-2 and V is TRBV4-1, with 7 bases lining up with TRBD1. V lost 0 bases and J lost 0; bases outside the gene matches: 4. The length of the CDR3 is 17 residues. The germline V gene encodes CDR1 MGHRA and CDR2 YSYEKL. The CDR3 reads CASSQEKGAANTGELFF. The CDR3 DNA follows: TGCGCCAGCAGCCAAGAGAAGGGGGCAGCGAACACCGGGGAGCTGTTTTTT.

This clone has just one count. CDR3 region: CASRGNIQYF. The DNA for the CDR3 is TGTGCCAGCCGGGGGAACATTCAGTACTTC. This chain uses TRBV12-3 or TRBV12-4 with TRBJ2-4, with TRBD2 as a possible D gene (6 bases). V was trimmed by 8 bases and J by 7 bases, leaving 6 bases between them. CDR3 length equals 10 residues.

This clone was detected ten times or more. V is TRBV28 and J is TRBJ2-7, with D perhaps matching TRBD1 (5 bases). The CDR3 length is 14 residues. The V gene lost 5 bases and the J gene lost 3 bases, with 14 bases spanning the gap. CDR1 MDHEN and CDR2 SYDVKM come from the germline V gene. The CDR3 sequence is CASSPFQGNYEQYF. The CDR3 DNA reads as TGTGCCAGCAGTCCGTTTCAGGGAAACTACGAGCAGTACTTC.

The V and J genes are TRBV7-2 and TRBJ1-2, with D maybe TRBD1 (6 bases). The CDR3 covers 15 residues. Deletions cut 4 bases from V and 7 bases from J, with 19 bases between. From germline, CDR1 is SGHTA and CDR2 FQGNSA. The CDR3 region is CASSSGNRDSSGYTF. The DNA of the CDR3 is TGTGCCAGCAGCTCAGGAAACAGGGATTCGAGTGGCTACACCTTC.

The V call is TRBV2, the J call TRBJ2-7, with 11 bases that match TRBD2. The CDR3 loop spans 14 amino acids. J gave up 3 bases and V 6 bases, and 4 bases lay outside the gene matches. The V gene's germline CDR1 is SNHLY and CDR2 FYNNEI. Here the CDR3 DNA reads TGTGCCAGCAGGAGGCTAGCGGGAGGCTACGAGCAGTACTTC. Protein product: CASRRLAGGYEQYF.

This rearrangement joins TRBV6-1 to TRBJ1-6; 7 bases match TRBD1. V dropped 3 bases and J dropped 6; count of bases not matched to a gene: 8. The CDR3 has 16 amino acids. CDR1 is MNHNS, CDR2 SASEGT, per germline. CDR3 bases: TGTGCCAGCAGTGATGGAGGGGGCTCCATTAATTCACCCCTCCACTTT. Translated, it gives CASSDGGGSINSPLHF.

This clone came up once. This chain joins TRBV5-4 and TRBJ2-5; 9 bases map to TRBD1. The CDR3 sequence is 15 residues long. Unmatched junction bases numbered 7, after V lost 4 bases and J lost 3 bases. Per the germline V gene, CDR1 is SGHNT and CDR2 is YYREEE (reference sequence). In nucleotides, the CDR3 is TGTGCCAGCAGCCTTCCCGGACAGGGGAAAGAGACCCAGTACTTC. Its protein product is CASSLPGQGKETQYF.

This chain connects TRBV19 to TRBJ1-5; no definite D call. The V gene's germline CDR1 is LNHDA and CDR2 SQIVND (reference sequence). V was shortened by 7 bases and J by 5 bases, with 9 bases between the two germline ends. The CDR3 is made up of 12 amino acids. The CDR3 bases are TGTGCCAGTAAAGACACGTATCAGCCCCAGCATTTT. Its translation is CASKDTYQPQHF.

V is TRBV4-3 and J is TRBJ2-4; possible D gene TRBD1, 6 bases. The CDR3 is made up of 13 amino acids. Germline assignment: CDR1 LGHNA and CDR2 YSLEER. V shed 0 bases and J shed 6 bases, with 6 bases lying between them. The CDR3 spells CASSQDRGNIQYF. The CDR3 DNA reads TGCGCCAGCAGCCAAGACAGGGGAAACATTCAGTACTTC.

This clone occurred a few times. The CDR3 nucleotides are TGTGCCAGCAGTCACCTCGGTGGGGCCAGGTACAATGAGCAGTTCTTC. Translation gives CASSHLGGARYNEQFF. This chain uses TRBV7-9 with TRBJ2-1, with D maybe TRBD1 (5 bases). Germline V gene data show CDR1 as SEHNR and CDR2 as FQNEAQ (reference sequence). The CDR3 is made up of 16 amino acids. V was shortened by 6 bases and J by 4 bases, with 19 bases between the two germline ends.